The 22 T cell receptor beta chains given below trace back to one sample, sequenced in a study of post-analysis software for immune sequencing data. The antigens of these receptors remain unknown. cDNA libraries of TCR beta carried unique molecular identifiers. TCRdb reprocessed the PCR reads with MiXCR, giving one entry per CDR3 protein. Of about 820,000 distinct CDR3 sequences listed, around 50% are singletons. Points from the study as a whole: TRBV5-6, TRBV5-1 and TRBV20-1 were among four to six TRBV segments more frequent in patients than controls.

What was sequenced was blood. These receptors were obtained from a girl aged 5 to 17 with multiple sclerosis.

The chain combines TRBV6-5 with TRBJ1-2; 8 bases are shared with TRBD1. CDR3 length equals 15 residues. Germline lookup yields CDR1 MNHEY and CDR2 SVGAGI. V dropped 2 bases and J dropped 5; count of bases not matched to a gene: 7. CDR3 nucleotides: TGTGCCAGCAGTTACGGGACAGGAGATTGGTATGGCTACACCTTC. This encodes CASSYGTGDWYGYTF.

The chain is built from TRBV19 and TRBJ1-1, with D possibly matching TRBD1 (5 bases). Trimming took 8 bases from V and 3 from J, leaving 13 bases between them. The germline CDR1 and CDR2 sequences are LNHDA and SQIVND (reference sequence). This CDR3 has 13 amino acids. CDR3 sequence (DNA): TGTGCCAGTCGGACAAACGAGGACACTGAAGCTTTCTTT. This translates into CASRTNEDTEAFF. Full variable domain (missing parts from reference TRBV19 and TRBJ1-1): DGGITQSPKYLFRKEGQNVTLSCEQNLNHDAMYWYRQDPGQGLRLIYYSQIVNDFQKGDIAEGYSVSREKKESFPLTVTSAQKNPTAFYLCASRTNEDTEAFFGQGTRLTVV.

V gene TRBV5-1 combines with J gene TRBJ1-1; possibly TRBD1 for D (5 bases). This CDR3 has 14 amino acids. V gave up 0 bases and J gave up 7 bases, with 13 bases separating them. Germline lookup yields CDR1 SGHRS and CDR2 YFSETQ. The CDR3 sequence is CASSLADSRGEAFF. CDR3 bases: TGCGCCAGCAGCTTGGCGGACTCTAGGGGTGAAGCTTTCTTT.

The chain couples TRBV3-1 to TRBJ2-7; D may be TRBD1 (5 bases). CDR1 and CDR2 from the germline V gene are LGHDT and YNNKEL (reference sequence). V lost 3 bases and J lost 2, with 17 bases in between. This CDR3 spans 16 amino acids. CDR3 loop: CASSQLPGRPAYEQYF. CDR3 nucleotides: TGTGCCAGCAGCCAGCTCCCAGGGCGACCTGCCTACGAGCAGTACTTC.

The chain couples TRBV3-1 to TRBJ1-3; no clear D. CDR3 length: 12 residues. Trimming removed 4 bases at V and 6 bases at J, with 7 bases between. CDR1 is LGHDT and CDR2 is YNNKEL in the germline V gene (reference sequence). CDR3 DNA: TGTGCCAGCAGCCCCTCGCAAAACACCATATATTTT. It specifies CASSPSQNTIYF.

J is TRBJ1-2 and V is TRBV3-1; possible D gene TRBD1, 6 bases. There are 15 residues in the CDR3. CDR1 and CDR2 from the germline V gene are LGHDT and YNNKEL (reference sequence). V lost 1 base and J lost 6, with 15 bases in between. The CDR3 DNA reads TGTGCCAGCAGCCAAGCAGGACAGCCTCTAAATGGCTACACCTTC. This translates into CASSQAGQPLNGYTF.

The chain recombines TRBV20-1 with TRBJ1-2, with D unclear. V shed 4 bases and J shed 0 bases, with 15 bases lying between them. CDR1 DFQATT and CDR2 SNEGSKA come from the germline V gene (reference sequence). The length of the CDR3 is 15 residues. CDR3 DNA sequence: TGCAGTGCTACCGGCCCGGCACTACCTAACTATGGCTACACCTTC. Translation gives CSATGPALPNYGYTF.

The V call is TRBV28, the J call TRBJ1-1; TRBD1 is a possible D gene (6 bases). The CDR3 spans 14 residues. V lost 8 bases and J lost 0, with 13 bases in between. Germline loops: CDR1 MDHEN, CDR2 SYDVKM. CDR3 loop: CASVRGPVNTEAFF. The CDR3, as DNA: TGTGCCAGCGTACGGGGGCCTGTGAACACTGAAGCTTTCTTT.

The chain couples TRBV5-1 to TRBJ1-1; no clear D. In germline, CDR1 is SGHRS, CDR2 YFSETQ. Trimming removed 4 bases at V and 1 base at J, with 14 bases between. The CDR3 is made up of 15 amino acids. The DNA of the CDR3 is TGCGCCAGCAGCCCGGGATTCCCAGAGAACACTGAAGCTTTCTTT. Amino acid sequence: CASSPGFPENTEAFF.

This clonotype was found once. The rearrangement uses TRBV7-9 and TRBJ2-1; 10 nucleotides agree with TRBD2. After removal of 5 bases from V and 9 bases from J, the junction contained 19 bases not matched to a gene. Germline assignment: CDR1 SEHNR and CDR2 FQNEAQ (reference sequence). The CDR3 runs 18 residues. This CDR3 reads CASSDDVYPSGRSSEQFF. As DNA, the CDR3 is TGTGCCAGCAGCGATGACGTATACCCTAGCGGGAGATCGAGTGAGCAGTTCTTC. Supplemented by reference TRBV7-9 and TRBJ2-1, the full variable domain reads DTGVSQNPRHKITKRGQNVTFRCDPISEHNRLYWYRQTLGQGPEFLTYFQNEAQLEKSRLLSDRFSAERPKGSFSTLEIQRTEQGDSAMYLCASSDDVYPSGRSSEQFFGPGTRLTVL.

The chain uses TRBV7-6 and TRBJ2-7, with TRBD1 as a possible D gene (6 bases). The CDR3 consists of 15 residues. V lost 1 base, J lost 4 bases, and 14 bases lay in between. Germline CDR1 is SGHVS and CDR2 is FNYEAQ. The CDR3, as DNA: TGTGCCAGCAGCTTAGTGCTGGGGGCGGAATACGAGCAGTACTTC. It yields the protein CASSLVLGAEYEQYF.

This chain joins TRBV5-1 and TRBJ1-2; 8 bases match TRBD1. V gave up 4 bases and J gave up 2 bases; unmatched junction bases: 4. Looked up from germline, CDR1 is SGHRS and CDR2 is YFSETQ. There are 14 residues in the CDR3. This CDR3 reads CASSPDRVNYGYTF. The CDR3 region has the DNA TGCGCCAGCAGCCCGGACAGGGTAAACTATGGCTACACCTTC.

CDR3 nucleotides: TGTGCCAGCAGCGGACTAGCGGGGGCCCCCGACTACGAGCAGTACTTC. Its translation is CASSGLAGAPDYEQYF. The V call is TRBV13, the J call TRBJ2-7; 13 bases are shared with TRBD2. CDR1 and CDR2 (germline): PRHDT, FYEKMQ (reference sequence). CDR3 size: 16 residues. After removal of 5 bases from V and 3 bases from J, the junction contained 7 bases not matched to a gene.

The chain joins TRBV29-1 to TRBJ1-3, with 10 bases aligning to TRBD1. Losses at the gene ends were 6 bases for V and 7 bases for J; bases not matched to a gene: 9. CDR3 size: 14 residues. The germline V gene has CDR1 SQVTM and CDR2 ANQGSEA. The CDR3 sequence is CSVRVGQGGNTIYF. CDR3 sequence (DNA): TGCAGCGTGAGGGTCGGACAGGGGGGCAACACCATATATTTT.

The chain is built from TRBV20-1 and TRBJ2-7; 8 bases line up with TRBD2. Germline V gene sequence: CDR1 DFQATT, CDR2 SNEGSKA (reference sequence). This CDR3 comprises 14 residues. V shed 5 bases and J 1 base; nucleotides not matched to a gene: 7. This CDR3 reads CSADPGLDSYEQYF. The CDR3 DNA reads as TGCAGTGCTGACCCGGGACTAGATTCCTACGAGCAGTACTTC.

V gene TRBV29-1 combines with J gene TRBJ2-7, with TRBD1 as a possible D gene (5 bases). The CDR3 has 14 amino acids. Looked up from germline, CDR1 is SQVTM and CDR2 is ANQGSEA. With 3 bases removed from V and 1 base from J, the gap between germline ends came to 13 bases. CDR3 nucleotides: TGCAGCGTTGAGAGGACAAGGGGTTCCTACGAGCAGTACTTC. Its translation: CSVERTRGSYEQYF.

The rearrangement uses TRBV6-1 and TRBJ2-1; 8 bases line up with TRBD2. Germline CDR1 is MNHNS and CDR2 is SASEGT. Trimming removed 4 bases from V and 7 bases from J; junction bases left unmatched: 15. CDR3 length: 17 amino acids. The CDR3 protein is CASSGPEESGSKNEQFF. CDR3 DNA: TGTGCCAGCAGTGGTCCCGAGGAAAGCGGGAGTAAAAATGAGCAGTTCTTC.

J is TRBJ2-5 and V is TRBV5-1; 11 nucleotides align to TRBD2. Germline V CDR1 and CDR2: SGHRS, YFSETQ. V lost 4 bases, J lost 9 bases, and 11 bases stayed unmatched. The CDR3 has 15 residues. DNA for the CDR3: TGCGCCAGCAGCCCGGGACTAGCGGTACCCTCCGCCCAGTACTTC. This translates into CASSPGLAVPSAQYF. Together with reference TRBV5-1 and TRBJ2-5, the CDR3 gives the full variable domain: KAGVTQTPRYLIKTRGQQVTLSCSPISGHRSVSWYQQTPGQGLQFLFEYFSETQRNKGNFPGRFSGRQFSNSRSEMNVSTLELGDSALYLCASSPGLAVPSAQYFGPGTRLLVL.

The V call is TRBV13, the J call TRBJ2-6; perhaps TRBD2 as D (6 bases). CDR3 length equals 15 residues. CDR1 is PRHDT and CDR2 is FYEKMQ in the germline V gene (reference sequence). Trimming cost V 3 bases and J 4 bases, with 10 bases left between them. In nucleotides, the CDR3 is TGTGCCAGCAGCTTCCCAGGGAGGGGGGCCAACGTCCTGACTTTC. Its translation: CASSFPGRGANVLTF. The full variable domain, its missing parts supplied by reference TRBV13 and TRBJ2-6, is AAGVIQSPRHLIKEKRETATLKCYPIPRHDTVYWYQQGPGQDPQFLISFYEKMQSDKGSIPDRFSAQQFSDYHSELNMSSLELGDSALYFCASSFPGRGANVLTFGAGSRLTVL.

A few counts support this clonotype. The chain combines TRBV7-2 with TRBJ2-4; D perhaps matches TRBD1 (6 bases). The DNA matches TRBJ2-7 better at its end, which makes the J call doubtful. The germline gives CDR1 SGHTA, CDR2 FQGNSA. The CDR3 has 15 residues. CDR3 region: CASRHAPGDPYEQYF. CDR3 bases: TGTGCCAGCAGACACGCTCCAGGGGACCCCTACGAGCAGTACTTC.

About this clonotype itself: An end of the junction differs from the germline gene, which may be a read error. This chain links TRBV27 with TRBJ2-1, with D possibly matching TRBD2 (5 bases). The CDR3 is made up of 16 amino acids. Germline lookup yields CDR1 MNHEY and CDR2 SMNVEV (reference sequence). The CDR3 DNA reads TGTGCCGGCAGTTTAAATGGGCGGGCCGGCTACAATGAGCAGTTCTTC. This encodes CAGSLNGRAGYNEQFF.

This chain uses TRBV10-3 with TRBJ1-5; TRBD1 is a possible D gene (6 bases). Looked up from germline, CDR1 is ENHRY and CDR2 is SYGVKD. Between the trimmed V and J ends, which lost 0 bases and 5 bases, there was a span of 17 bases. This CDR3 spans 17 amino acids. Here the CDR3 DNA reads TGTGCCATCAGTGAGTCCCTAATGACAGGAGGATATCAGCCCCAGCATTTT. This codes for CAISESLMTGGYQPQHF.